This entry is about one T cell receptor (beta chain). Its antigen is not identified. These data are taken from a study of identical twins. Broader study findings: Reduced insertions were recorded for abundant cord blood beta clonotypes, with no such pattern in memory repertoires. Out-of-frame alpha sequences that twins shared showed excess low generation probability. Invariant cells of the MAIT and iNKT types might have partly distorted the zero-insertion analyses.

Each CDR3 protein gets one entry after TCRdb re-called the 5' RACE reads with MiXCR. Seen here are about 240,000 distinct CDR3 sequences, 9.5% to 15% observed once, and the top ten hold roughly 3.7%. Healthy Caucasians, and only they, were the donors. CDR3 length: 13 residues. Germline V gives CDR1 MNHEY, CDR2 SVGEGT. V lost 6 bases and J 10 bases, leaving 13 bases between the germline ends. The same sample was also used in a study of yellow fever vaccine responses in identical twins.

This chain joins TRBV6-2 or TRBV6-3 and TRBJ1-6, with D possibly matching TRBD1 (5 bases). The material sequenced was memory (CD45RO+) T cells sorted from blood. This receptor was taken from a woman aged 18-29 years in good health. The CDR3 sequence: CASRGLGTSPLHF. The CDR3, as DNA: TGTGCCAGCAGGGGGTTAGGGACCTCACCCCTCCACTTT.